This note documents a single T cell receptor beta chain sequence. Its antigen is unidentified. The source of the sample is a study of cytotoxic CD8 clonotypes in ibrutinib-treated CLL. Study context: After treatment lasting a median roughly 12 months, range 6 to 36, response samples were collected.

General study findings and limits: At progression, clonality fell back toward baseline after rising at ibrutinib response. The clonality rise at ibrutinib response reflected private clonotype expansion.

The CDR3 has 15 amino acids. TCRdb's table, derived via immunoSEQ multiplex PCR, lists solely in-frame clones and lacks some. This table holds some 300,000 clones, roughly 79% found once. Sequenced material: PBMCs, taken before ibrutinib treatment. This receptor was identified in a human donor with chronic lymphocytic leukemia. The chain employs TRBV21-1 and TRBJ2-5; the D call in the table, TRBD1, was not verified against the DNA. TRBV21-1 is a pseudogene locus. Here the CDR3 DNA reads TGTGCCAGGACCCTCAGGGTTAATGTACAAGAGACCCAGTACTTC. It yields the protein CARTLRVNVQETQYF.